One sample yielded the 11 T cell receptor beta chains listed below, sequenced in a study of blood T cell repertoires in COVID-19. Sequencing used immunoSEQ multiplex PCR; TCRdb keeps in-frame clones, though not all of them. The table lists 450,000 to 500,000 clones, approximately 83% of them singletons. The sample was peripheral blood. These receptors were collected from a human donor in a cohort sampled during active COVID-19.

This chain joins TRBV2 and TRBJ2-1, with 7 bases identical to TRBD2. The CDR3 is made up of 13 amino acids. Trimming cost V 0 bases and J 9 bases; bases outside gene matches: 2. Looked up from germline, CDR1 is SNHLY and CDR2 is FYNNEI. CDR3 loop: CASSEATSVEQFF. DNA of the CDR3: TGTGCCAGCAGTGAAGCTACTAGCGTTGAGCAGTTCTTC. Based on the CDR3 plus reference TRBV2 and TRBJ2-1, the full variable domain is EPEVTQTPSHQVTQMGQEVILRCVPISNHLYFYWYRQILGQKVEFLVSFYNNEISEKSEIFDDQFSVERPDGSNFTLKIRSTKLEDSAMYFCASSEATSVEQFFGPGTRLTVL.

The chain combines TRBV2 with TRBJ1-1, with 7 bases aligning to TRBD1. Trimming removed 8 bases from V and 1 base from J; junction bases left unmatched: 7. The CDR3 extends over 14 amino acids. CDR1 and CDR2 (germline): SNHLY, FYNNEI. CDR3 region: CASRPGQSNTEAFF. The CDR3 DNA is TGTGCCAGCCGACCGGGACAGTCGAACACTGAAGCTTTCTTT.

The gene calls are TRBV4-1 and TRBJ1-2; the D is unclear. Trimming pared 0 bases from V and 4 bases from J, leaving 6 bases between. Germline loops: CDR1 MGHRA, CDR2 YSYEKL. The CDR3 is 13 amino acids. This chain's CDR3 is CASSQDIVYGYTF. The CDR3 DNA reads as TGCGCCAGCAGCCAAGACATTGTCTATGGCTACACCTTC.

The chain employs TRBV14 and TRBJ2-5; 7 bases map to TRBD2. Trimming removed 4 bases from V and 5 bases from J; junction bases left unmatched: 16. The germline V gene encodes CDR1 SGHDN and CDR2 FVKESK. CDR3 length equals 17 residues. The DNA of the CDR3 is TGTGCCAGCAGCCCCCGTCAAAGGGAGGGCCTCGGGGAGACCCAGTACTTC. This translates into CASSPRQREGLGETQYF.

The rearrangement uses TRBV5-1 and TRBJ2-3; possibly TRBD2 for D (6 bases). The V and J ends lost 3 bases and 6 bases respectively, with 14 bases between them. CDR3 length: 14 amino acids. Germline V gene sequence: CDR1 SGHRS, CDR2 YFSETQ. The CDR3 nucleotides are TGCGCCAGCAGCTCTCTACTAGCTATTGATACGCAGTATTTT. This sequence encodes CASSSLLAIDTQYF.

The chain employs TRBV7-3 and TRBJ2-1; perhaps TRBD2 as D (6 bases). Trimming stripped 5 bases from V and 3 bases from J, with 14 bases between. Germline V gene lookup returns CDR1 SGHTA and CDR2 FQGTGA. The CDR3 runs 15 residues. The CDR3 sequence: CASSQTRASYNEQFF. CDR3 in DNA: TGTGCCAGCAGCCAGACTAGAGCGAGCTACAATGAGCAGTTCTTC.

The rearrangement joins TRBV7-9 to TRBJ1-1; D is ambiguous. The CDR3 is made up of 13 amino acids. Germline V gene lookup returns CDR1 SEHNR and CDR2 FQNEAQ (reference sequence). V shed 8 bases and J shed 4 bases, with 14 bases lying between them. This CDR3 reads CASGLGSSTEAFF. CDR3 nucleotides: TGTGCCAGCGGCCTAGGATCGAGCACTGAAGCTTTCTTT.

This clone was seen a single time. The V and J genes are TRBV18 and TRBJ2-6; D uncertain. The CDR3 totals 19 residues. CDR1 and CDR2 (germline): KGHSH, LQKENI. Trimming shortened V by 2 bases and J by 2 bases, and 19 bases separated the two germline ends. Here the CDR3 reads CASSPGLSNSGPGANVLTF. In DNA, the CDR3 is TGTGCCAGCTCACCAGGTCTGTCGAACAGTGGCCCTGGGGCCAACGTCCTGACTTTC.

The genes are TRBV19 and TRBJ2-7; TRBD1 might be the D (5 bases). The CDR3 consists of 13 residues. Trimming removed 3 bases at V and 3 bases at J, with 9 bases between. Germline V lookup: CDR1 LNHDA, CDR2 SQIVND (reference sequence). For the CDR3, the DNA is TGTGCCAGTAGTATGGGGCTAGTCTACGAGCAGTACTTC. Its translation: CASSMGLVYEQYF.

The J gene is TRBJ2-1, the V gene TRBV6-5; D perhaps matches TRBD2 (5 bases). This CDR3 has 15 residues. CDR1 is MNHEY and CDR2 is SVGAGI in the germline V gene. With 1 base removed from V and 5 bases from J, the gap between germline ends came to 12 bases. CDR3 in amino acids: CASSYLRTLHNEQFF. As DNA, the CDR3 is TGTGCCAGCAGTTACTTGAGGACTTTACACAATGAGCAGTTCTTC.

This chain uses TRBV7-2 with TRBJ2-1; TRBD2 matches 11 bases. The length of the CDR3 is 15 residues. Trimming cost V 6 bases and J 4 bases; bases outside gene matches: 5. Germline V gives CDR1 SGHTA, CDR2 FQGNSA. In DNA, the CDR3 is TGTGCCAGCAGACGCACTAGCGGGAGATACAATGAGCAGTTCTTC. Protein product: CASRRTSGRYNEQFF.